A selection of T cell receptor beta chains follows, all from one sample in a study of T cell repertoires in urothelial bladder cancer. TCRdb keeps only in-frame clones here, not all; method: immunoSEQ multiplex PCR. The top ten clones hold about 34% of a sample with about 9,000 clones, roughly 58% of them seen once. The sample comprised tumor-infiltrating cells from bladder cancer. These receptors were collected from a human donor with urothelial carcinoma. Both conserved end residues are part of each CDR3. Each record gives: J gene, clone size, D gene, V gene, CDR3 protein, CDR3 DNA. D genes are given only for firm matches. Only some rows state a clone size, as once, few, many or a class for expanded clones.

>TRBJ2-2|NA|NA|TRBV4-3
CASSLLQGYAGELFF
TGCGCCAGCAGCCTCCTGCAGGGTTACGCCGGGGAGCTGTTTTTT
>TRBJ2-7|NA|NA|TRBV7-8
CASSYRTASYEQYF
TGTGCCAGCAGCTATCGGACAGCCTCCTACGAGCAGTACTTC
>TRBJ2-7|NA|TRBD1|TRBV10-3
CASSWKGAGYEQYF
TGTGCCAGCAGTTGGAAGGGGGCCGGCTACGAGCAGTACTTC
>TRBJ2-7|NA|TRBD1|TRBV6-1
CASSEGQGWEPYEQYF
TGTGCCAGCAGTGAAGGACAGGGGTGGGAGCCCTACGAGCAGTACTTC
>TRBJ1-6|NA|NA|TRBV7-2
CASSLAQYNSPLHF
TGTGCCAGCAGCTTGGCCCAGTATAATTCACCCCTCCACTTT
>TRBJ1-1|NA|NA|TRBV21-1
CASSGRGQGKTEAFF
TGTGCCAGCAGCGGCCGCGGACAGGGGAAGACTGAAGCTTTCTTT
>TRBJ1-1|once|NA|TRBV28
CASREEQGGGTEAFF
TGTGCCAGCAGGGAGGAACAGGGTGGTGGCACTGAAGCTTTCTTT
>TRBJ2-7|NA|TRBD2|TRBV4-1
CASSFVGSSGGSEQYF
TGCGCCAGCAGCTTTGTGGGATCTAGCGGGGGTTCCGAGCAGTACTTC
>TRBJ2-1|NA|TRBD2|TRBV5-1
CASSLGPLAGGYNEQFF
TGCGCCAGCAGCTTGGGCCCCTTAGCGGGGGGCTACAATGAGCAGTTCTTC
>TRBJ2-6|NA|NA|TRBV6-5
CASRRSGPGANVLTF
TGTGCCAGCCGGAGATCGGGGCCTGGGGCCAACGTCCTGACTTTC
>TRBJ1-3|many|TRBD1|TRBV5-4
CASSYRGGISGNTIYF
TGTGCCAGCAGCTACAGGGGCGGTATTAGCGGAAACACCATATATTTT
>TRBJ1-1|NA|NA|TRBV7-6
CASSLQGREKAFF
TGTGCCAGCAGCTTACAGGGGAGGGAGAAGGCTTTCTTT
>TRBJ1-6|NA|TRBD1|TRBV5-1
CASKEGATNSPLHF
TGCGCGAGCAAGGAGGGGGCTACGAATTCACCCCTCCACTTT
>TRBJ1-6|few|NA|TRBV9
CASSPTGQAYNSPLHF
TGTGCCAGCAGCCCAACAGGGCAGGCCTATAATTCACCCCTCCACTTT
>TRBJ1-1|NA|NA|TRBV2
CASSDVGTIQNTEAFF
TGTGCCAGCAGTGATGTGGGGACTATTCAGAACACTGAAGCTTTCTTT
>TRBJ1-2|NA|TRBD1|TRBV13
CASSLSSRGRGYGYTF
TGTGCCAGCAGCTTATCGTCCAGGGGGCGCGGCTATGGCTACACCTTC
>TRBJ2-7|NA|TRBD1|TRBV14
CASSPRTGAWAEQYF
TGTGCCAGCAGCCCCCGGACAGGCGCCTGGGCCGAGCAGTACTTC
>TRBJ1-2|few|NA|TRBV20-1
CSAKMKGGYTF
TGCAGTGCTAAAATGAAGGGGGGCTACACCTTC
>TRBJ1-1|NA|TRBD1|TRBV5-6
CASSLRQGVTEAFF
TGTGCCAGCAGCTTGCGACAGGGGGTGACTGAAGCTTTCTTT
>TRBJ2-1|NA|TRBD2|TRBV2
CASNGERGGGYNEQFF
TGTGCCAGCAACGGGGAACGGGGGGGCGGTTACAATGAGCAGTTCTTC
>TRBJ1-4|NA|TRBD1|TRBV9
CASSPNGTGLTNEKLFF
TGTGCCAGCAGCCCTAACGGGACAGGGCTAACTAATGAAAAACTGTTTTTT
>TRBJ2-4|NA|NA|TRBV2
CASSEGQLRNIQYF
TGTGCCAGCAGTGAAGGGCAGCTTAGGAACATTCAGTACTTC
>TRBJ1-2|NA|TRBD1|TRBV10-3
CAISESAGQGNYGYTF
TGTGCCATCAGTGAATCTGCCGGACAGGGCAACTATGGCTACACCTTC
>TRBJ1-1|NA|NA|TRBV27
CASSWSGKRTEAFF
TGTGCCAGCAGTTGGTCAGGGAAGAGGACTGAAGCTTTCTTT
>TRBJ2-7|medium-sized|NA|TRBV18
CASSPPDTAYEQYF
TGTGCCAGCTCACCACCGGACACGGCCTACGAGCAGTACTTC
>TRBJ2-2|NA|TRBD1|TRBV6-6
CASSREDRAGELFF
TGTGCCAGCAGCCGTGAGGACAGGGCCGGGGAGCTGTTTTTT
>TRBJ2-7|NA|TRBD1|TRBV6-1
CASKVTGGIYEQYF
TGTGCCAGCAAGGTGACAGGGGGCATCTACGAGCAGTACTTC
>TRBJ2-1|few|NA|TRBV2
CASSGQEGYEQFF
TGTGCCAGCAGTGGTCAGGAGGGCTATGAGCAGTTCTTC
>TRBJ2-3|NA|NA|TRBV7-2
CASSSTKHHFSQYTQYF
TGTGCCAGCAGCTCCACCAAGCACCACTTTAGCCAGTATACGCAGTATTTT
>TRBJ1-2|NA|NA|TRBV27
CASRGLGDRANYGYTF
TGTGCCAGCAGGGGCTTAGGGGACCGCGCTAACTATGGCTACACCTTC
>TRBJ2-2|NA|NA|TRBV7-9
CASSLETRRELFF
TGTGCCAGCAGCTTAGAAACTCGCCGGGAGCTGTTTTTT
>TRBJ1-1|NA|NA|TRBV30
CAWSVGGTQGNTEAFF
TGTGCCTGGAGTGTTGGGGGGACCCAGGGGAACACTGAAGCTTTCTTT
>TRBJ1-2|NA|NA|TRBV6-5
CASSPWGGQDYGYTF
TGTGCCAGCAGTCCCTGGGGGGGGCAAGACTATGGCTACACCTTC
>TRBJ1-2|NA|TRBD1|TRBV5-8
CASSPGTAINYGYTF
TGTGCCAGCAGCCCAGGGACAGCAATTAACTATGGCTACACCTTC
>TRBJ2-3|NA|NA|TRBV19
CASSPPGSLSTDTQYF
TGTGCCAGTAGTCCCCCGGGCAGTCTTAGCACAGATACGCAGTATTTT
>TRBJ1-5|NA|NA|TRBV19
CASTTTGYQPQHF
TGTGCCAGTACCACGACAGGATATCAGCCCCAGCATTTT
>TRBJ1-3|NA|TRBD1|TRBV7-2
CASSLRQGASGNTIYF
TGTGCCAGCAGCTTACGACAGGGGGCGAGTGGAAACACCATATATTTT
>TRBJ2-7|NA|NA|TRBV4-3
CASSQADTAAGEQYF
TGCGCCAGCAGCCAAGCCGACACGGCCGCAGGGGAGCAGTACTTC
>TRBJ2-1|once|TRBD1|TRBV7-2
CASSPPGTGGQEQFF
TGTGCCAGCAGCCCGCCCGGGACAGGGGGACAGGAGCAGTTCTTC
>TRBJ1-6|NA|NA|TRBV6-1
CASSELLRGLNSPLHF
TGTGCCAGCAGTGAACTCCTTCGGGGGCTGAATTCACCCCTCCACTTT